Following are 30 T cell receptor beta chains from one sample sequenced in a study of blood T cell repertoires in COVID-19. Here immunoSEQ multiplex PCR was the method, and the copy in TCRdb shows in-frame clones only, minus some. The data contain 300,000 or so clones, about nine tenths of them seen just once; the ten biggest clones take up under 3.5%. Sequenced input: peripheral blood. Receptor source: a woman in her 30s with COVID-19, enrolled during active disease.

J is TRBJ1-6 and V is TRBV15, with a weak D call TRBD1 (5 bases). Deletions cut 0 bases from V and 5 bases from J, with 8 bases between. Per the germline V gene, CDR1 is LNHNV and CDR2 is YYDKDF (reference sequence). This CDR3 has 15 amino acids. CDR3 sequence: CATSREQVDNSPLHF. In DNA, the CDR3 is TGTGCCACCAGCAGAGAACAGGTCGATAATTCACCCCTCCACTTT.

The chain links TRBV19 to TRBJ1-1, with D possibly matching TRBD1 (6 bases). The ends were cut back, 0 bases at V and 5 bases at J, with 13 bases in the middle. CDR3 length equals 15 residues. CDR1 and CDR2 from the germline V gene are LNHDA and SQIVND (reference sequence). CDR3 protein: CASSIEGQGTTEAFF. The CDR3, as DNA: TGTGCCAGTAGTATAGAAGGGCAGGGGACGACTGAAGCTTTCTTT.

V and J are TRBV6-5 and TRBJ1-2, with 7 bases identical to TRBD1. The germline V gene has CDR1 MNHEY and CDR2 SVGAGI. The CDR3 is 14 amino acids. V was clipped by 6 bases and J by 3 bases; unmatched bases: 7. The DNA for the CDR3 is TGTGCCAGCAGGCCTCCGGGACAGCACTATGGCTACACCTTC. It encodes CASRPPGQHYGYTF.

This clone showed up just once. A read error may produce the germline difference seen at one junction end. The chain is built from TRBV2 and TRBJ2-1; 13 bases are a match to TRBD2. The germline CDR1 and CDR2 sequences are SNHLY and FYNNEI. The CDR3 runs 21 residues. In DNA, the CDR3 is TGTGCGAGCAATCCCTCCCGGGGGCGCTCCGGGACTAGCGGGGATTACAATGAGCAGTTCTTC. Its protein product is CASNPSRGRSGTSGDYNEQFF.

V is TRBV5-1 and J is TRBJ1-4; D unresolved. V lost 0 bases, J lost 3 bases, and 12 bases lay in between. The CDR3 covers 16 residues. Germline values: CDR1 SGHRS, CDR2 YFSETQ. Here the CDR3 reads CASSLAALGANEKLFF. The CDR3 nucleotides are TGCGCCAGCAGCTTGGCTGCCTTGGGAGCTAATGAAAAACTGTTTTTT.

The chain carries TRBV7-2 and TRBJ2-1; TRBD1 agrees at 8 bases. Germline assignment: CDR1 SGHTA and CDR2 FQGNSA. J gave up 1 base and V 7 bases, and 15 bases lay outside the gene matches. This CDR3 has 18 amino acids. The CDR3 is CASKARQGTSGSYNEQFF. The CDR3 DNA reads as TGTGCCAGCAAAGCAAGACAGGGGACATCTGGGTCCTACAATGAGCAGTTCTTC.

V is TRBV27 and J is TRBJ1-6, with 12 bases identical to TRBD1. Germline V gene sequence: CDR1 MNHEY, CDR2 SMNVEV (reference sequence). The ends lost 0 bases at V and 7 bases at J; junction bases unmatched: 19. This CDR3 is 22 amino acids long. As DNA, the CDR3 is TGTGCCAGCAGTTTATCGAGCGAGGGTTGGCCCGGGACAGGGGGCAGGAATTCACCCCTCCACTTT. Protein product: CASSLSSEGWPGTGGRNSPLHF.

Only one count was recorded for this clone. J is TRBJ2-7 and V is TRBV6-5, with TRBD2 as a possible D gene (6 bases). The length of the CDR3 is 13 residues. The ends were cut back, 6 bases at V and 7 bases at J, with 16 bases in the middle. Per germline, CDR1 MNHEY and CDR2 SVGAGI. As DNA, the CDR3 is TGTGCCAGCAGGCGGGGCTCGGAGGGAGAGCAGTACTTC. It codes for CASRRGSEGEQYF.

The chain joins TRBV5-8 to TRBJ2-1, with 9 bases identical to TRBD2. The CDR3 runs 15 residues. Germline CDR1 SGHTS, CDR2 YDEGEE. Unmatched junction bases numbered 7, after V lost 3 bases and J lost 6 bases. CDR3 DNA: TGTGCCAGCAGCTGGAGCGGGAGGAACGGCAATGAGCAGTTCTTC. It specifies CASSWSGRNGNEQFF.

On this clone itself: Other nucleotide sequences in the sample specify the same CDR3. V is TRBV11-2 and J is TRBJ1-1; weak D call: TRBD1 (6 bases). Trimming removed 3 bases at V and 5 bases at J, with 13 bases between. Per germline, CDR1 SGHAT and CDR2 FQNNGV. This CDR3 spans 14 amino acids. The CDR3, as DNA: TGTGCCAGCAGCTTGGGGGGGCGCGGAACTGAAGCTTTCTTT. The encoded protein is CASSLGGRGTEAFF.

The DNA for the CDR3 is TGTGCCAGCGTGGGCGCTCTATCCTACGAGCAGTACTTC. Its translation: CASVGALSYEQYF. The rearrangement joins TRBV28 to TRBJ2-7; D remains unclear. There are 13 residues in the CDR3. The germline V gene encodes CDR1 MDHEN and CDR2 SYDVKM. Between the trimmed V and J ends, which lost 8 bases and 1 base, there was a span of 12 bases.

This chain connects TRBV7-2 to TRBJ2-5, with D perhaps TRBD1 (6 bases). Trimming took 5 bases from V and 0 from J, leaving 13 bases between them. Germline loops: CDR1 SGHTA, CDR2 FQGNSA. CDR3 length: 15 residues. The CDR3 DNA is TGTGCCAGCAGCCTGCAGAAGGGGGACCAAGAGACCCAGTACTTC. As protein: CASSLQKGDQETQYF.

The chain employs TRBV24-1 and TRBJ1-2, with 7 bases that match TRBD1. The V gene's germline CDR1 is KGHDR and CDR2 SFDVKD. The trim removed 7 bases at V and 7 bases at J, leaving 11 bases unmatched. CDR3 size: 14 residues. CDR3 in amino acids: CATSQGGPSSGYTF. The CDR3 nucleotides read TGTGCCACCAGCCAGGGGGGCCCGTCGTCTGGCTACACCTTC.

This clone was seen a single time. CDR3 in DNA: TGCAGCGCCTTAATGGAACAGGGCTACAATGAGCAGTTCTTC. Protein product: CSALMEQGYNEQFF. This rearrangement joins TRBV29-1 to TRBJ2-1; tentatively, D is TRBD1 (6 bases). Deletions cut 7 bases from V and 3 bases from J, with 16 bases between. The CDR3 spans 14 residues. Germline lookup yields CDR1 SQVTM and CDR2 ANQGSEA.

The V and J genes are TRBV5-6 and TRBJ1-2; 8 positions match TRBD1. The CDR3 has 14 amino acids. Germline trimming cut 4 bases from V and 4 bases from J; bases unmatched to any gene: 6. Germline V gene data show CDR1 as SGHDT and CDR2 as YYEEEE. The CDR3 DNA follows: TGTGCCAGCAGCCTCGGACAGGGTGGCTATGGCTACACCTTC. Translated: CASSLGQGGYGYTF.

The chain uses TRBV11-2 and TRBJ2-1; D uncertain. The length of the CDR3 is 14 residues. Per germline, CDR1 SGHAT and CDR2 FQNNGV. V was clipped by 1 base and J by 5 bases, with 9 bases between them. This CDR3 reads CASSLGYRDNEQFF. The CDR3 nucleotides are TGTGCCAGCAGCTTAGGGTACCGGGACAATGAGCAGTTCTTC.

V usage is TRBV7-9 and J usage is TRBJ1-1; a possible D gene is TRBD1 (6 bases). Germline CDR1 is SEHNR and CDR2 is FQNEAQ (reference sequence). V lost 7 bases and J 4 bases, leaving 19 bases between the germline ends. This CDR3 has 15 residues. In DNA form, the CDR3 reads TGTGCCAGCACCCCCTTCGGACAGAATCCCACTGAAGCTTTCTTT. Translating gives CASTPFGQNPTEAFF. The full variable domain, in which reference TRBV7-9 and TRBJ1-1 provide the parts outside the CDR3, is DTGVSQNPRHKITKRGQNVTFRCDPISEHNRLYWYRQTLGQGPEFLTYFQNEAQLEKSRLLSDRFSAERPKGSFSTLEIQRTEQGDSAMYLCASTPFGQNPTEAFFGQGTRLTVV.

This chain links TRBV27 with TRBJ2-1, with D tentatively TRBD1 (6 bases). V lost 0 bases and J 1 base, leaving 7 bases between the germline ends. The length of the CDR3 is 15 residues. Germline V CDR1 and CDR2: MNHEY, SMNVEV (reference sequence). The DNA of the CDR3 is TGTGCCAGCAGTTTATCGGGGGCGTCCTACAATGAGCAGTTCTTC. Its protein is CASSLSGASYNEQFF.

CDR3 protein: CASSPPDGLAFF. DNA of the CDR3: TGTGCCAGCAGTCCTCCCGATGGGCTGGCTTTCTTT. This chain uses TRBV6-6 with TRBJ1-1, with no clear D. CDR1 is MNHNY and CDR2 is SVGAGI in the germline V gene (reference sequence). Deletions cut 5 bases from V and 11 bases from J, with 15 bases between. The CDR3 is 12 residues long.

DNA of the CDR3: TGCGCCACCGCTGTCGCTAGCGGGGGGCAGACATCCTACAATGAGCAGTTCTTC. Encoded protein: CATAVASGGQTSYNEQFF. The chain has TRBV5-1 and TRBJ2-1; TRBD2 aligns across 11 bases. This CDR3 is 18 amino acids long. J gave up 1 base and V 9 bases, and 15 bases lay outside the gene matches. In germline, CDR1 is SGHRS, CDR2 YFSETQ.

The chain couples TRBV9 to TRBJ1-6; TRBD1 might be the D (5 bases). Trimming took off 2 bases at V and 9 bases at J, with 15 bases between the two ends. CDR1 and CDR2 (germline): SGDLS, YYNGEE. The CDR3 has 15 amino acids. CDR3 in DNA: TGTGCCAGCAGCGTTGGGGACTCTATGGGTTCACCCCTCCACTTT. It yields the protein CASSVGDSMGSPLHF.

The chain employs TRBV7-2 and TRBJ2-1, with 14 nucleotides matching TRBD2. The CDR3 totals 19 residues. J lost 3 bases, V lost 1 base, and 8 bases had no gene match. Germline V lookup: CDR1 SGHTA, CDR2 FQGNSA. This CDR3 reads CASSLDPGTSGRFYNEQFF. The CDR3 coding sequence is TGTGCCAGCAGCTTAGACCCCGGGACTAGCGGGAGATTCTACAATGAGCAGTTCTTC.

J is TRBJ1-2 and V is TRBV4-1; no firm D call. Germline assignment: CDR1 MGHRA and CDR2 YSYEKL. With 1 base removed from V and 3 bases from J, the gap between germline ends came to 12 bases. The CDR3 spans 15 residues. CDR3 in DNA: TGCGCCAGCAGCCAAGCAGGCGCCTGGGACTATGGCTACACCTTC. Encoded protein: CASSQAGAWDYGYTF.

This chain links TRBV10-3 with TRBJ1-1, with a weak D call TRBD1 (6 bases). V was shortened by 10 bases and J by 4 bases, with 16 bases between the two germline ends. The CDR3 has 13 amino acids. Per germline, CDR1 ENHRY and CDR2 SYGVKD. The DNA of the CDR3 is TGTGCCACCCTACAGGGAGGGAGCACTGAAGCTTTCTTT. This sequence encodes CATLQGGSTEAFF.

Concerning this clone itself: Other DNA sequences in this specimen translate into the identical CDR3. V gene TRBV2 combines with J gene TRBJ2-7; TRBD1 aligns across 8 bases. The length of the CDR3 is 11 residues. V trimming: 6 bases; J trimming: 6 bases; junction bases outside the gene matches: 1. In germline, CDR1 is SNHLY, CDR2 FYNNEI. The CDR3 DNA follows: TGTGCCAGCAGGACAGGGGTCGAGCAGTACTTC. This encodes CASRTGVEQYF.

This clone has just a few counts. V usage is TRBV28 and J usage is TRBJ2-3; 8 bases map to TRBD2. The CDR3 totals 14 residues. V lost 2 bases and J lost 3; bases outside the gene matches: 1. CDR1 is MDHEN and CDR2 is SYDVKM in the germline V gene. The CDR3 loop reads CASSLAGGTDTQYF. Here the CDR3 DNA reads TGTGCCAGCAGTTTAGCGGGAGGAACAGATACGCAGTATTTT.

Regarding this clone: A junction end diverges from the germline sequence, so it may reflect a read error. This rearrangement joins TRBV18 to TRBJ2-7, with 8 bases fitting TRBD1. The length of the CDR3 is 14 residues. Germline values: CDR1 KGHSH, CDR2 LQKENI. DNA for the CDR3: TGTGCCAGCTCACGAGCAGGGGGCCCTTACGGGCAGTACTTC. As protein: CASSRAGGPYGQYF.

The chain carries TRBV7-9 and TRBJ1-2; possible D gene TRBD1, 5 bases. The CDR3 runs 14 residues. With 6 bases removed from V and 7 bases from J, the gap between germline ends came to 18 bases. Looked up from germline, CDR1 is SEHNR and CDR2 is FQNEAQ (reference sequence). CDR3 in amino acids: CASSRGEGYRGYTF. The DNA of the CDR3 is TGTGCCAGCAGTAGGGGTGAAGGATATCGTGGCTACACCTTC.

This clone was counted between two and nine times. The chain combines TRBV13 with TRBJ2-7; D gene uncertain. The CDR3 covers 13 residues. CDR1 and CDR2 (germline): PRHDT, FYEKMQ (reference sequence). V lost 6 bases to trimming and J lost 6 bases, with 15 bases between them. The CDR3 sequence is CASRLGRVGEQYF. In nucleotides, the CDR3 is TGTGCCAGCAGACTGGGTCGGGTGGGCGAGCAGTACTTC.

The chain combines TRBV5-4 with TRBJ2-3, with 12 bases fitting TRBD2. Per germline, CDR1 SGHNT and CDR2 YYREEE (reference sequence). With V trimmed by 4 bases and J by 2 bases, 8 bases remained unmatched. The CDR3 has 17 residues. The DNA of the CDR3 is TGTGCCAGCAGCCCCCCCGGACTAGCGGGACACACAGATACGCAGTATTTT. Its translation is CASSPPGLAGHTDTQYF.